Presented here are 26 T cell receptor beta chains from one specimen sequenced in a study of blood T cell repertoires in COVID-19. Libraries were prepared by immunoSEQ multiplex PCR; TCRdb keeps only in-frame clonotypes and omits some of them. The data show approximately 300,000 clones, around nine tenths seen once. Sequencing used PBMCs or T cells enriched from blood (not recorded which). Receptor source: a woman under 30 who had recovered from COVID-19.

The CDR3 spells CASSAITGRVTEAFF. Here the CDR3 DNA reads TGTGCCAGCAGCGCCATTACAGGGCGGGTCACTGAAGCTTTCTTT. This chain uses TRBV5-4 with TRBJ1-1, with D perhaps TRBD1 (6 bases). The CDR3 has 15 amino acids. With 4 bases removed from V and 4 bases from J, the gap between germline ends came to 17 bases. The germline V gene encodes CDR1 SGHNT and CDR2 YYREEE (reference sequence).

This clone was counted between two and nine times. The chain uses TRBV2 and TRBJ2-3; TRBD1 matches 9 bases. Germline-derived CDR1 and CDR2 are SNHLY and FYNNEI. The CDR3 loop spans 16 amino acids. Germline trimming cut 6 bases from V and 0 bases from J; bases unmatched to any gene: 7. The CDR3 loop is CASRAGTGTSTDTQYF. The CDR3 DNA reads TGTGCCAGCAGAGCCGGGACAGGGACTAGCACAGATACGCAGTATTTT.

The gene calls are TRBV30 and TRBJ1-5, with no clear D. Germline V gene sequence: CDR1 GTSNPN, CDR2 SVGIG (reference sequence). The CDR3 spans 14 residues. Trimming removed 5 bases at V and 3 bases at J, with 14 bases between. The CDR3 sequence: CAWDLGRLNQPQHF. CDR3 DNA: TGTGCCTGGGACTTAGGTCGACTCAATCAGCCCCAGCATTTT.

The gene calls are TRBV27 and TRBJ2-2; 10 positions agree with TRBD1. The CDR3 consists of 17 residues. Trimming removed 6 bases from V and 0 bases from J; junction bases left unmatched: 7. Per the germline V gene, CDR1 is MNHEY and CDR2 is SMNVEV (reference sequence). CDR3 in amino acids: CASSSSGTGANTGELFF. The CDR3 DNA is TGTGCCAGCAGCTCCTCCGGGACAGGGGCGAACACCGGGGAGCTGTTTTTT.

The V gene is TRBV21-1, the J gene TRBJ2-3; TRBD1 is the table's D call, not checked against the DNA. TRBV21-1 has pseudogene status. The CDR3 length is 15 residues. CDR3 protein: CASSKAWPHTDTQYF. The CDR3 nucleotides are TGTGCCAGCAGCAAAGCGTGGCCTCACACAGATACGCAGTATTTT.

V gene TRBV13 combines with J gene TRBJ1-3; the match to TRBD1 covers 7 bases. The germline CDR1 and CDR2 sequences are PRHDT and FYEKMQ (reference sequence). V lost 5 bases to trimming and J lost 3 bases; unmatched junction nucleotides: 13. The CDR3 contains 17 residues. The CDR3 DNA reads as TGTGCCAGCAGCCTATCCGGGACAGCGCTTCTTGGAAACACCATATATTTT. Translating gives CASSLSGTALLGNTIYF. The full variable domain, rest sourced from reference TRBV13 and TRBJ1-3, is AAGVIQSPRHLIKEKRETATLKCYPIPRHDTVYWYQQGPGQDPQFLISFYEKMQSDKGSIPDRFSAQQFSDYHSELNMSSLELGDSALYFCASSLSGTALLGNTIYFGEGSWLTVV.

The V call is TRBV12-3 or TRBV12-4, the J call TRBJ1-3; no firm D call. This CDR3 is built from 13 residues. With 5 bases removed from V and 0 bases from J, the gap between germline ends came to 5 bases. CDR3 bases: TGTGCCAGCAGTATATTCTCTGGAAACACCATATATTTT. Protein product: CASSIFSGNTIYF.

The CDR3 region has the DNA TGTGCCAGCAGAGCCCGTAGCGGGGGGACTTACGAGCAGTACTTC. Protein product: CASRARSGGTYEQYF. This chain links TRBV2 with TRBJ2-7; TRBD2 agrees at 10 bases. This CDR3 comprises 15 residues. The germline V gene has CDR1 SNHLY and CDR2 FYNNEI. The junction had 9 bases not matched to a gene; V was cut back by 6 bases and J by 4 bases.

The chain joins TRBV3-1 (or the pseudogene TRBV3-2) to TRBJ2-1, with a possible D match to TRBD1 (6 bases). The V and J ends lost 5 bases and 0 bases respectively, with 11 bases between them. Germline V lookup: CDR1 LGHDT, CDR2 YNNKEL (reference sequence). The CDR3 contains 15 residues. The CDR3 nucleotides are TGTGCCAGCAGCAGAAGGGGGAGCTCCTACAATGAGCAGTTCTTC. Its protein is CASSRRGSSYNEQFF.

The chain combines TRBV6-5 with TRBJ1-2; no definite D call. Germline V lookup: CDR1 MNHEY, CDR2 SVGAGI. V dropped 8 bases and J dropped 4 bases, with 17 bases sitting between them. The CDR3 runs to 14 residues. The CDR3 sequence is CASARGGESYGYTF. The CDR3 DNA reads TGTGCCAGCGCGAGAGGAGGAGAGAGCTATGGCTACACCTTC.

V and J are TRBV2 and TRBJ2-7; no clear D gene. Trimming shortened V by 7 bases and J by 0 bases, and 7 bases separated the two germline ends. Germline CDR1 is SNHLY and CDR2 is FYNNEI. The CDR3 is 12 residues long. CDR3 nucleotide sequence: TGTGCCAGCAACCCACACTCCTACGAGCAGTACTTC. Its protein product is CASNPHSYEQYF.

This clone was seen once. V is TRBV30 and J is TRBJ1-1, with D possibly being TRBD1 (6 bases). This CDR3 spans 12 amino acids. Germline CDR1 reads GTSNPN; CDR2 reads SVGIG (reference sequence). Trimming took 3 bases from V and 7 from J, leaving 12 bases between them. The CDR3 region is CAWSDTGREAFF. The DNA for the CDR3 is TGTGCCTGGAGCGATACAGGGCGTGAAGCTTTCTTT.

The chain links TRBV2 to TRBJ1-4, with 7 bases aligning to TRBD1. This CDR3 has 11 residues. The ends lost 6 bases at V and 16 bases at J; junction bases unmatched: 8. Looked up from germline, CDR1 is SNHLY and CDR2 is FYNNEI. The CDR3 is CASRGGTAQFF. The DNA for the CDR3 is TGTGCCAGCAGAGGAGGGACAGCTCAGTTTTTT.

The rearrangement joins TRBV3-1 (or the pseudogene TRBV3-2) to TRBJ1-5; D remains ambiguous. Trimming took 1 base from V and 4 from J, leaving 14 bases between them. Germline V lookup: CDR1 LGHDT, CDR2 YNNKEL (reference sequence). The CDR3 is 16 amino acids. The CDR3 region has the DNA TGTGCCAGCAGCCAAGGTTTCCTCAAAGCGAATCAGCCCCAGCATTTT. This translates into CASSQGFLKANQPQHF.

The V gene is TRBV18, the J gene TRBJ1-1, with 7 bases fitting TRBD1. J lost 3 bases, V lost 2 bases, and 0 bases had no gene match. The CDR3 covers 13 residues. The germline CDR1 and CDR2 sequences are KGHSH and LQKENI. CDR3 in amino acids: CASSPGQDTEAFF. For the CDR3, the DNA is TGTGCCAGCTCACCAGGACAGGACACTGAAGCTTTCTTT.

This clone was seen more than once but under ten times. Distinct nucleotide sequences in the sample also encode this CDR3. The chain's CDR3 is CASSVDGGGPQHF. In DNA, the CDR3 is TGTGCCAGCAGCGTAGATGGGGGAGGGCCCCAGCATTTT. The chain is built from TRBV9 and TRBJ1-5; tentatively, D is TRBD1 (5 bases). Per germline, CDR1 SGDLS and CDR2 YYNGEE. V lost 0 bases and J 9 bases, leaving 10 bases between the germline ends. This CDR3 is 13 amino acids long.

This chain links TRBV3-1 (or the pseudogene TRBV3-2) with TRBJ2-1, with 8 bases matching TRBD2. With V trimmed by 0 bases and J by 3 bases, 10 bases remained unmatched. CDR1 is LGHDT and CDR2 is YNNKEL in the germline V gene (reference sequence). CDR3 length equals 18 residues. The CDR3 sequence is CASSQDQIGLALYNEQFF. The CDR3 DNA is TGTGCCAGCAGCCAAGATCAAATTGGACTAGCTCTCTACAATGAGCAGTTCTTC.

The J gene is TRBJ2-1, the V gene TRBV18, with 8 positions matching TRBD1. With V trimmed by 6 bases and J by 7 bases, 11 bases remained unmatched. This CDR3 region has 15 residues. Germline loops: CDR1 KGHSH, CDR2 LQKENI. This CDR3 is CASSQLGTGANEQFF. The CDR3 bases are TGTGCCAGCTCGCAACTTGGGACAGGAGCAAATGAGCAGTTCTTC.

The rearrangement joins TRBV5-1 to TRBJ2-7; 9 positions agree with TRBD2. J lost 2 bases, V lost 7 bases, and 7 bases had no gene match. CDR1 and CDR2 (germline): SGHRS, YFSETQ. The CDR3 has 14 amino acids. CDR3 DNA sequence: TGCGCCAGCCATGATGCGGGAGGGCCCTACGAGCAGTACTTC. Encoded protein: CASHDAGGPYEQYF.

The chain carries TRBV2 and TRBJ2-1, with 10 bases that match TRBD2. Germline CDR1 is SNHLY and CDR2 is FYNNEI. With 7 bases clipped from V and 6 bases from J, the junction kept 9 bases outside the gene matches. The CDR3 loop spans 15 amino acids. CDR3 DNA sequence: TGTGCCAGCAACCCGGGGACTAGCGTCTTCAATGAGCAGTTCTTC. Translation gives CASNPGTSVFNEQFF.

The chain recombines TRBV7-7 with TRBJ2-2, with 7 bases that match TRBD2. Germline V gene lookup returns CDR1 SSHAT and CDR2 FNYEAQ (reference sequence). J gave up 3 bases and V 0 bases, and 4 bases lay outside the gene matches. The CDR3 runs 16 residues. Here the CDR3 DNA reads TGTGCCAGCAGCTTAGCAGTTCGGGGGGACACCGGGGAGCTGTTTTTT. Translation: CASSLAVRGDTGELFF.

The chain employs TRBV10-3 and TRBJ2-1; 8 positions match TRBD1. The germline gives CDR1 ENHRY, CDR2 SYGVKD. CDR3 length: 14 residues. The ends lost 7 bases at V and 5 bases at J; junction bases unmatched: 7. The DNA for the CDR3 is TGTGCCATCAACAAACAGGGGGGCGACAATGAGCAGTTCTTC. Translation: CAINKQGGDNEQFF.

This chain uses TRBV7-6 with TRBJ2-1, with 8 bases identical to TRBD2. CDR3 length: 16 amino acids. In germline, CDR1 is SGHVS, CDR2 FNYEAQ. Trimming cost V 1 base and J 0 bases; bases outside gene matches: 2. The CDR3 nucleotides read TGTGCCAGCAGCTTAGTGCTAGCGGGCTCCTACAATGAGCAGTTCTTC. This encodes CASSLVLAGSYNEQFF.

This chain connects TRBV9 to TRBJ1-1; tentative D call: TRBD1 (6 bases). This CDR3 region has 13 residues. Germline V gene sequence: CDR1 SGDLS, CDR2 YYNGEE. Deletions cut 6 bases from V and 3 bases from J, with 12 bases between. Here the CDR3 DNA reads TGTGCCAGCACCCCCGCAGGGGACACTGAAGCTTTCTTT. Amino acid sequence: CASTPAGDTEAFF.

The CDR3 loop reads CASSPPKSDEQYF. CDR3 nucleotide sequence: TGTGCCAGCAGTCCGCCCAAATCGGACGAGCAGTACTTC. The rearrangement joins TRBV12-3 or TRBV12-4 to TRBJ2-7, with D unclear. This CDR3 has 13 residues. Trimming pared 5 bases from V and 5 bases from J, leaving 13 bases between.

For the CDR3, the DNA is TGTGCCATCAGTGAGACAGGGGATAGCGCTAACTATGGCTACACCTTC. It is translated as CAISETGDSANYGYTF. The chain couples TRBV10-3 to TRBJ1-2; 7 nucleotides line up with TRBD1. CDR3 length: 16 amino acids. CDR1 and CDR2 from the germline V gene are ENHRY and SYGVKD. The J segment lost 0 bases and the V segment lost 2 bases, leaving 6 bases of the junction unmatched.